The 9 T cell receptor beta chains given below trace back to one sample, sequenced in a study of blood T cells in healthy people across ages. Then a second PCR, running roughly 7 to 11 cycles, was carried out with a sample-barcoded 5' primer and a J-beta primer mix. TCRdb ran MiXCR on the 5' RACE reads and lists one entry per CDR3 protein. The table has fewer than 900,000 distinct CDR3 sequences, roughly 43% seen once. The sample was blood. These receptor sequences come from a woman in her sixties or seventies in good health.

The chain links TRBV6-1 to TRBJ1-1; D uncertain. The CDR3 has 18 amino acids. Germline V gene data show CDR1 as MNHNS and CDR2 as SASEGT. The V and J ends lost 7 bases and 1 base respectively, with 25 bases between them. CDR3 sequence reads: CASTDLPTEGWKNTEAFF. The CDR3 coding sequence is TGTGCCAGCACTGACCTGCCCACGGAGGGTTGGAAGAACACTGAAGCTTTCTTT.

This clonotype was detected ten times or more. The chain employs TRBV6-5 and TRBJ1-6, with D possibly matching TRBD1 (5 bases). The germline V gene has CDR1 MNHEY and CDR2 SVGAGI. Trimming removed 4 bases at V and 4 bases at J, with 11 bases between. CDR3 length equals 15 residues. The CDR3 sequence: CASSLQGSYNSPLHF. Written as DNA, the CDR3 is TGTGCCAGCAGTTTGCAGGGTTCTTATAATTCACCCCTCCACTTT.

The chain has TRBV3-1 and TRBJ2-1; TRBD2 aligns across 7 bases. There are 13 residues in the CDR3. From germline, CDR1 is LGHDT and CDR2 YNNKEL (reference sequence). J gave up 5 bases and V 6 bases, and 4 bases lay outside the gene matches. The chain's CDR3 is CASSLRGDNEQFF. The CDR3, as DNA: TGTGCCAGCAGTCTCCGGGGGGACAATGAGCAGTTCTTC.

V and J are TRBV6-1 and TRBJ2-5; TRBD1 might be the D (6 bases). The J call may be mistaken, given a closer DNA end match to TRBJ2-4. Germline CDR1 reads MNHNS; CDR2 reads SASEGT. CDR3 size: 17 residues. This CDR3 reads CASSTPTGPRSKNIQYF. CDR3 DNA: TGTGCCAGCAGTACCCCGACAGGTCCGCGGTCCAAAAACATTCAGTACTTC.

The chain employs TRBV7-9 and TRBJ2-1; D is unclear. TRBJ2-7 matches the DNA end more closely, so the J call is doubtful. Per germline, CDR1 SEHNR and CDR2 FQNEAQ (reference sequence). The CDR3 consists of 17 residues. The CDR3 sequence: CASSSYETQVGYNEQYF. CDR3 nucleotides: TGTGCCAGCAGCTCTTACGAAACACAAGTCGGCTACAATGAGCAGTACTTC.

In this sample, this clonotype turned up a few times. This sequence joins TRBV28 and TRBJ2-7; 7 bases fit TRBD2. The CDR3 is made up of 14 amino acids. V was clipped by 7 bases and J by 0 bases; unmatched bases: 6. Germline V gene sequence: CDR1 MDHEN, CDR2 SYDVKM. As DNA, the CDR3 is TGTGCCAGCACCATGGGGGGGACCTCCTACGAGCAGTACTTC. Translation gives CASTMGGTSYEQYF.

This clonotype was picked up many times. This rearrangement joins TRBV7-3 to TRBJ2-1; TRBD1 or TRBD2 may be the D gene (5 bases each). The CDR3 sequence is 15 residues long. From germline, CDR1 is SGHTA and CDR2 FQGTGA. V lost 1 base and J 0 bases, leaving 7 bases between the germline ends. The CDR3 reads CASSLKGSSYNEQFF. In nucleotides, the CDR3 is TGTGCCAGCAGCTTAAAGGGGAGCTCCTACAATGAGCAGTTCTTC.

The chain carries TRBV2 and TRBJ1-6; D is possibly TRBD1 (5 bases). Germline loops: CDR1 SNHLY, CDR2 FYNNEI. The V end lost 2 bases, the J end lost 6 bases, and 11 bases lay between the germline ends. The CDR3 is 15 amino acids. CDR3 bases: TGTGCCAGCAGTGAACAGGGCCCTCGTAATTCACCCCTCCACTTT. Translation: CASSEQGPRNSPLHF. Full variable domain (outside the CDR3, taken from reference TRBV2 and TRBJ1-6): EPEVTQTPSHQVTQMGQEVILRCVPISNHLYFYWYRQILGQKVEFLVSFYNNEISEKSEIFDDQFSVERPDGSNFTLKIRSTKLEDSAMYFCASSEQGPRNSPLHFGNGTRLTVT.

The rearrangement joins TRBV6-5 to TRBJ1-2; 9 bases are shared with TRBD1. The ends lost 0 bases at V and 5 bases at J; junction bases unmatched: 4. Germline CDR1 and CDR2: MNHEY and SVGAGI. There are 15 residues in the CDR3. CDR3 loop: CASSYSGTGSYGYTF. The DNA for the CDR3 is TGTGCCAGCAGTTACTCCGGGACAGGGAGTTATGGCTACACCTTC.